These 8 T cell receptor beta chains were all obtained from the same sample, sequenced in a study of T cell responses to AZD1222 COVID-19 vaccine. Here immunoSEQ multiplex PCR was the method, and the copy in TCRdb shows in-frame clones only, minus some. The sample holds tens of thousands of clones, roughly 80% seen once. The starting material was peripheral blood, obtained 28 days after the second AZD1222 dose. Receptors were obtained from an adult who received the AZD1222 COVID-19 vaccine.

CDR3 loop: CASSLLLPGDTQYF. Written as DNA, the CDR3 is TGTGCCAGCAGCCTCTTACTACCGGGGGATACGCAGTATTTT. The V gene is TRBV3-1 (or the pseudogene TRBV3-2), the J gene TRBJ2-3; tentative D call: TRBD2 (5 bases). V was pared by 4 bases and J by 6 bases, with 14 bases between. This CDR3 is 14 amino acids long. Germline V gene data show CDR1 as LGHDT and CDR2 as YNNKEL (reference sequence).

At least ten counts were recorded for this clone. The chain couples TRBV13 to TRBJ2-3; either TRBD1 or TRBD2 may supply D (5 bases each). Per germline, CDR1 PRHDT and CDR2 FYEKMQ (reference sequence). Trimming removed 5 bases from V and 2 bases from J, with 14 bases in between. The CDR3 length is 15 residues. The CDR3 protein is CASSQSGTYTDTQYF. CDR3 sequence (DNA): TGTGCCAGCAGCCAATCAGGGACCTACACAGATACGCAGTATTTT.

The chain recombines TRBV11-2 with TRBJ2-7; TRBD2 agrees at 8 bases. Trimming removed 0 bases from V and 9 bases from J; junction bases left unmatched: 4. Germline CDR1 and CDR2: SGHAT and FQNNGV. The CDR3 totals 13 residues. The CDR3 here is CASSLEGLGVQYF. The CDR3 coding sequence is TGTGCCAGCAGCTTAGAGGGACTAGGTGTGCAGTACTTC.

The chain employs TRBV7-9 and TRBJ2-7, with D maybe TRBD1 (5 bases). Trimming removed 7 bases at V and 5 bases at J, with 18 bases between. The CDR3 loop spans 14 amino acids. Germline loops: CDR1 SEHNR, CDR2 FQNEAQ (reference sequence). The CDR3 protein is CASITEGAWDEQYF. For the CDR3, the DNA is TGTGCCAGCATCACGGAAGGGGCTTGGGACGAGCAGTACTTC.

The chain uses TRBV7-9 and TRBJ1-5; perhaps TRBD1 as D (5 bases). This CDR3 is 15 amino acids long. Germline V lookup: CDR1 SEHNR, CDR2 FQNEAQ (reference sequence). With 4 bases removed from V and 2 bases from J, the gap between germline ends came to 12 bases. CDR3 nucleotide sequence: TGTGCCAGCAGCTCGACAACGGGGGGCAATCAGCCCCAGCATTTT. This gives the protein CASSSTTGGNQPQHF.

The rearrangement links TRBV9 to TRBJ2-7; D may be TRBD2 (6 bases). Germline V gives CDR1 SGDLS, CDR2 YYNGEE. The CDR3 has 13 residues. V was clipped by 3 bases and J by 7 bases, with 14 bases between them. The CDR3 nucleotides are TGTGCCAGCAGCGCAGGGACTGTTAGGGAGCAGTACTTC. This encodes CASSAGTVREQYF.

This sequence joins TRBV9 and TRBJ1-1; 8 bases are a match to TRBD1. Germline V gene lookup returns CDR1 SGDLS and CDR2 YYNGEE. With V trimmed by 4 bases and J by 5 bases, 10 bases remained unmatched. This CDR3 comprises 15 residues. DNA for the CDR3: TGTGCCAGCAGCCCCGGACAGGGCCACCGGACTGAAGCTTTCTTT. Its protein is CASSPGQGHRTEAFF.

J is TRBJ1-1 and V is TRBV6-5; D may be TRBD1 (6 bases). Germline CDR1 is MNHEY and CDR2 is SVGAGI. This CDR3 contains 13 residues. V dropped 6 bases and J dropped 4 bases, with 12 bases sitting between them. CDR3 DNA sequence: TGTGCCAGCAGCTTCATAGGGGGCACTGAAGCTTTCTTT. Translating gives CASSFIGGTEAFF.